The rows below give T cell receptor beta chains drawn from one sample of a study of blood T cell repertoires in COVID-19. TCRdb's table, derived via immunoSEQ multiplex PCR, lists solely in-frame clones and lacks some. The sample holds fewer than 250,000 clones, roughly four fifths seen once. Sequencing used peripheral blood. Source of these receptors: a man in his forties or fifties with acute or convalescent COVID-19. The CDR3 runs from the conserved cysteine through the conserved F or W. The D gene is left open where the match is weak. Size values are once, few and many counts, or a class for expanded clones, and some rows have none.

CAISEQGTKDTQYF TGTGCCATCAGTGAGCAGGGGACTAAAGATACGCAGTATTTT TRBV10-3 . . TRBJ2-3
CASSQVVRSVPGELFF TGCGCCAGCAGCCAAGTGGTCCGTAGCGTCCCCGGGGAGCTGTTTTTT TRBV4-1 . . TRBJ2-2
CSVVLASAGELFF TGCAGCGTCGTACTCGCGAGCGCCGGGGAGCTGTTTTTT TRBV29-1 . . TRBJ2-2
CASSLEASGALGDTQYF TGTGCCAGCAGCTTAGAAGCCAGCGGGGCGCTCGGGGATACGCAGTATTTT TRBV13 . TRBD2 TRBJ2-3
CASSQRRDSNYEQYF TGTGCCAGCAGCCAGCGCCGGGACTCTAACTACGAGCAGTACTTC TRBV4-2 few . TRBJ2-7
CASSLTFGGTEAFF TGTGCCAGCAGCTTAACTTTTGGGGGGACTGAAGCTTTCTTT TRBV7-3 . . TRBJ1-1
CASIAGASYNEQFF TGTGCCAGCATAGCGGGAGCCTCCTACAATGAGCAGTTCTTC TRBV28 once TRBD2 TRBJ2-1
CASSFSGVSSYEQYF TGTGCCAGCAGCTTTTCAGGGGTGAGCTCCTACGAGCAGTACTTC TRBV13 . . TRBJ2-7
CASSAQGTGANVLTF TGTGCCAGCAGCGCCCAGGGTACTGGGGCCAACGTCCTGACTTTC TRBV7-2 once . TRBJ2-6
CASSLGPGTSGGEQYF TGTGCCAGCAGCTTAGGCCCCGGGACTAGCGGTGGGGAGCAGTACTTC TRBV7-2 . TRBD2 TRBJ2-7
CASRPRDRDTGELFF TGTGCCAGCAGACCCCGGGACAGGGACACCGGGGAGCTGTTTTTT TRBV7-9 . TRBD1 TRBJ2-2
CASSLSRGTEAFF TGTGCCAGCAGCTTATCCCGGGGGACTGAAGCTTTCTTT TRBV5-5 . . TRBJ1-1
CASSHRQVSNYGYTF TGTGCCAGCAGCCATAGGCAGGTGTCAAACTATGGCTACACCTTC TRBV3-1/TRBV3-2 . . TRBJ1-2
CASSLVDSGVDYGYTF TGTGCCAGCAGCTTGGTGGATTCAGGGGTCGACTATGGCTACACCTTC TRBV5-8 . . TRBJ1-2
CASSYYSGSSSYNEQFF TGTGCCAGCAGTTATTATTCCGGGAGCAGCTCCTACAATGAGCAGTTCTTC TRBV27 . . TRBJ2-1
CASSVRQGASVYGYTF TGTGCCAGCAGCGTAAGACAGGGGGCAAGCGTCTATGGCTACACCTTC TRBV7-2 . TRBD1 TRBJ1-2
CASSLAQVAGQYEQYF TGTGCCAGCAGCTTAGCGCAGGTAGCGGGACAGTACGAGCAGTACTTC TRBV7-9 . . TRBJ2-7
CASNEVGGGSYNEQFF TGTGCCAGCAATGAAGTCGGCGGGGGATCCTACAATGAGCAGTTCTTC TRBV28 . TRBD2 TRBJ2-1
CASSLESPGVDGYTF TGCGCCAGCAGCTTGGAATCTCCAGGGGTAGATGGCTACACCTTC TRBV5-1 . . TRBJ1-2
CASSYQGSTEAFF TGTGCCAGCAGTTACCAGGGGTCCACTGAAGCTTTCTTT TRBV6-6 few . TRBJ1-1
CASSTGQGGYEQYF TGTGCCAGCTCCACGGGACAGGGCGGATACGAGCAGTACTTC TRBV18 . TRBD1 TRBJ2-7
CASSPGTSGWDEQFF TGTGCCAGCTCACCCGGGACTAGCGGATGGGATGAGCAGTTCTTC TRBV18 . TRBD2 TRBJ2-1
CASSLFPRGSYEQYF TGTGCCAGCAGCTTATTCCCCAGGGGCTCCTACGAGCAGTACTTC TRBV11-1 . . TRBJ2-7
CASSLGLPSSYNEQFF TGTGCCAGCAGCTTGGGACTTCCTAGCTCCTACAATGAGCAGTTCTTC TRBV5-4 . . TRBJ2-1
CASRQAHSYEQYF TGTGCCAGCCGACAGGCCCACTCCTACGAGCAGTACTTC TRBV27 . . TRBJ2-7
CATSRDIERQYF TGTGCCACCAGCAGAGATATTGAGCGCCAGTACTTC TRBV15 . . TRBJ2-5
CASSLTGGPQTQYF TGTGCCAGCAGTTTAACGGGAGGGCCTCAGACCCAGTACTTC TRBV27 . TRBD2 TRBJ2-5
CASSQGWRLAGGYEQYF TGTGCCAGCAGCCAGGGGTGGAGACTAGCGGGAGGTTACGAGCAGTACTTC TRBV14 . TRBD2 TRBJ2-7
CASRPGQGVQTQYF TGTGCCAGCAGACCGGGACAGGGCGTCCAGACCCAGTACTTC TRBV6-1 . TRBD1 TRBJ2-5
CASSITQGIHGYTF TGTGCCAGCAGCATCACACAGGGGATTCATGGCTACACCTTC TRBV7-9 . TRBD1 TRBJ1-2